This TCR beta chain appears in the sequencing data of a study of cytomegalovirus exposure and HLA in healthy donors. Study-wide findings and caveats: Because they were indistinguishable, some V segments, including TRBV6-2 and TRBV6-3, were excluded.

Regarding this clone: Its matching antigen is unknown.

The study ran its PCR with 60 Vbeta and 13 Jbeta primers. Measured with immunoSEQ multiplex PCR; TCRdb has only the in-frame clones, and not every one. The sample has about 180,000 clones, around 76% seen once; the top ten hold about 2.5%. Germline loops: CDR1 SQVTM, CDR2 ANQGSEA. The CDR3 length is 13 residues. The ends were cut back, 3 bases at V and 2 bases at J, with 10 bases in the middle. Sequenced input: PBMCs. V and J are TRBV29-1 and TRBJ2-5; D is possibly TRBD1 (7 bases). The clonotype comes from a woman in her twenties or thirties in good health and CMV-seropositive. The CDR3 is CSVERDRQETQYF. CDR3 DNA: TGCAGCGTTGAGCGGGACAGACAAGAGACCCAGTACTTC.